Following are 9 T cell receptor beta chains from one sample sequenced in a study of brain T cells in children with intractable seizures. Here immunoSEQ multiplex PCR was the method, and the copy in TCRdb shows in-frame clones only, minus some. The sample holds roughly 64,000 clones; around 95% are singletons and the top ten take 0.35% to 0.4%. The sequenced sample was peripheral blood, obtained at surgery. The receptors derive from a boy under three years old with focal cortical dysplasia and intractable seizures.

This clone was seen only once. This sequence joins TRBV11-3 and TRBJ2-5, with D perhaps matching TRBD2 (5 bases). Germline V gene sequence: CDR1 SGHNT, CDR2 YENEEA. V lost 1 base and J lost 5, with 5 bases in between. The CDR3 is made up of 12 amino acids. CDR3 sequence reads: CASSLASETQYF. The CDR3 coding sequence is TGTGCCAGCAGCTTAGCTAGCGAGACCCAGTACTTC.

The rearrangement links TRBV5-1 to TRBJ2-1; 11 nucleotides align to TRBD2. The length of the CDR3 is 14 residues. CDR1 is SGHRS and CDR2 is YFSETQ in the germline V gene. V was clipped by 4 bases and J by 7 bases; unmatched bases: 4. The CDR3 nucleotides read TGCGCCAGCAGCGTCACTAGCGGGAGAAATGAGCAGTTCTTC. Amino acid sequence: CASSVTSGRNEQFF.

Here the CDR3 reads CASSIFLGDDIQYF. For the CDR3, the DNA is TGTGCCAGTAGTATATTTTTGGGGGACGACATTCAGTACTTC. J is TRBJ2-4 and V is TRBV19; D may be TRBD1 or TRBD2 (5 bases each). This CDR3 is 14 amino acids long. V was pared by 2 bases and J by 8 bases, with 13 bases between. The germline gives CDR1 LNHDA, CDR2 SQIVND (reference sequence).

The V call is TRBV18, the J call TRBJ1-3, with D tentatively TRBD1 (6 bases). CDR3 length: 15 amino acids. Germline loops: CDR1 KGHSH, CDR2 LQKENI. Trimming took 2 bases from V and 4 from J, leaving 12 bases between them. CDR3 coding DNA: TGTGCCAGCTCACCAGTCCAGGACAGCGGAAACACCATATATTTT. Translation gives CASSPVQDSGNTIYF.

This chain connects TRBV7-9 to TRBJ1-2; D perhaps matches TRBD1 (5 bases). Germline V lookup: CDR1 SEHNR, CDR2 FQNEAQ (reference sequence). V dropped 2 bases and J dropped 7 bases, with 5 bases sitting between them. The CDR3 length is 11 residues. The CDR3 loop is CASSLQGGYTF. CDR3 sequence (DNA): TGTGCCAGCAGCTTACAGGGTGGCTACACCTTC.

V is TRBV4-3 and J is TRBJ2-3, with D possibly matching TRBD2 (5 bases). Germline V CDR1 and CDR2: LGHNA, YSLEER. This CDR3 comprises 17 residues. The germline V and J ends were trimmed by 0 bases and 2 bases, with 15 bases remaining between them. In DNA form, the CDR3 reads TGCGCCAGCAGCCAAGATTCTCCTAGCCTCTTCACAGATACGCAGTATTTT. It encodes CASSQDSPSLFTDTQYF.

The chain is built from TRBV5-1 and TRBJ2-7, with D perhaps given as TRBD1 or TRBD2 (5 bases each). The germline CDR1 and CDR2 sequences are SGHRS and YFSETQ. V was shortened by 4 bases and J by 5 bases, with 16 bases between the two germline ends. This CDR3 comprises 14 residues. CDR3 sequence (DNA): TGCGCCAGCAGCCTGGGACCGGCATCCCACGAGCAGTACTTC. Protein: CASSLGPASHEQYF.

The J gene is TRBJ2-1, the V gene TRBV24-1, with D tentatively TRBD2 (6 bases). Trimming stripped 7 bases from V and 0 bases from J, with 6 bases between. The germline gives CDR1 KGHDR, CDR2 SFDVKD. The CDR3 is 13 residues long. DNA for the CDR3: TGTGCCACCAGCGGGAGCTCCTACAATGAGCAGTTCTTC. Its protein product is CATSGSSYNEQFF.

This clone was seen only once. The CDR3 region is CASSPRRGENTEAFF. The CDR3 DNA reads TGTGCCAGCTCACCACGTCGGGGCGAGAACACTGAAGCTTTCTTT. The rearrangement uses TRBV18 and TRBJ1-1; tentatively, D is TRBD1 (5 bases). Trimming removed 1 base from V and 1 base from J, with 10 bases in between. The CDR3 totals 15 residues. CDR1 is KGHSH and CDR2 is LQKENI in the germline V gene. Full variable domain (rest looked up from reference TRBV18 and TRBJ1-1): NAGVMQNPRHLVRRRGQEARLRCSPMKGHSHVYWYRQLPEEGLKFMVYLQKENIIDESGMPKERFSAEFPKEGPSILRIQQVVRGDSAAYFCASSPRRGENTEAFFGQGTRLTVV.